These 17 T cell receptor beta chains share one sample of origin, sequenced in a study of cytomegalovirus exposure and HLA in healthy donors. The primer mix had 60 Vbeta and 13 Jbeta primers. Here immunoSEQ multiplex PCR was the method, and the copy in TCRdb shows in-frame clones only, minus some. Of fewer than 200,000 clones in the sample, around 82% were seen once. The material sequenced was PBMCs. Receptor source: a man between 40 and 49 years old in good health and CMV-seropositive.

The chain carries TRBV27 and TRBJ2-7, with 7 bases identical to TRBD1. Germline loops: CDR1 MNHEY, CDR2 SMNVEV (reference sequence). The length of the CDR3 is 17 residues. V shed 2 bases, J shed 3 bases, and the junction held 13 bases outside the gene matches. The DNA for the CDR3 is TGTGCCAGCAGTTTAATAGGAAACAGGGGTGGGCTCTACGAGCAGTACTTC. Amino acids: CASSLIGNRGGLYEQYF.

The chain employs TRBV7-9 and TRBJ2-6, with D possibly being TRBD1 (6 bases). Germline loops: CDR1 SEHNR, CDR2 FQNEAQ (reference sequence). Trimming took 5 bases from V and 1 from J, leaving 9 bases between them. This CDR3 region has 15 residues. The CDR3 region has the DNA TGTGCCAGCAGCGATACAGGGTCTGGGGCCAACGTCCTGACTTTC. It encodes CASSDTGSGANVLTF. The variable domain in full, with the rest retrieved from reference TRBV7-9 and TRBJ2-6, is DTGVSQNPRHKITKRGQNVTFRCDPISEHNRLYWYRQTLGQGPEFLTYFQNEAQLEKSRLLSDRFSAERPKGSFSTLEIQRTEQGDSAMYLCASSDTGSGANVLTFGAGSRLTVL.

This clone was seen just once. The identical CDR3 is also encoded by other nucleotide sequences in the sample. The chain uses TRBV5-1 and TRBJ2-3; TRBD2 agrees at 7 bases. The V gene's germline CDR1 is SGHRS and CDR2 YFSETQ. The CDR3 is 15 residues long. V was clipped by 2 bases and J by 0 bases; unmatched bases: 3. The CDR3 here is CASSFSGASTDTQYF. The CDR3 bases are TGCGCCAGCAGCTTCAGCGGGGCTAGCACAGATACGCAGTATTTT.

The gene calls are TRBV7-6 and TRBJ2-1, with TRBD2 matching over 8 bases. The CDR3 spans 16 residues. Per germline, CDR1 SGHVS and CDR2 FNYEAQ. With 0 bases clipped from V and 1 base from J, the junction kept 2 bases outside the gene matches. The CDR3 nucleotides read TGTGCCAGCAGCTTAGCGAGCGGGAGTTCCTACAATGAGCAGTTCTTC. Its protein product is CASSLASGSSYNEQFF.

The chain couples TRBV5-1 to TRBJ1-2; tentative D call: TRBD1 (5 bases). Between the trimmed V and J ends, which lost 0 bases and 6 bases, there was a span of 9 bases. The germline V gene encodes CDR1 SGHRS and CDR2 YFSETQ. The CDR3 sequence is 13 residues long. CDR3 sequence: CASSLVGRDGYTF. The CDR3 bases are TGCGCCAGCAGCTTGGTGGGCAGGGATGGCTACACCTTC.

The genes are TRBV5-1 and TRBJ2-2, with unresolved D. The germline gives CDR1 SGHRS, CDR2 YFSETQ. V was cut by 0 bases and J by 1 base, with 7 bases left in between. The CDR3 runs to 15 residues. CDR3 sequence (DNA): TGCGCCAGCAGCTTGGTACGACAGAACACCGGGGAGCTGTTTTTT. Amino acid sequence: CASSLVRQNTGELFF.

J is TRBJ2-3 and V is TRBV5-1, with 8 nucleotides matching TRBD2. The junction had 8 bases not matched to a gene; V was cut back by 4 bases and J by 4 bases. The CDR3 extends over 15 amino acids. The V gene's germline CDR1 is SGHRS and CDR2 YFSETQ. DNA for the CDR3: TGCGCCAGCAGCCTTACGGGAGGGCCGGCAGATACGCAGTATTTT. It translates to CASSLTGGPADTQYF. Together with reference TRBV5-1 and TRBJ2-3, the CDR3 gives the full variable domain: KAGVTQTPRYLIKTRGQQVTLSCSPISGHRSVSWYQQTPGQGLQFLFEYFSETQRNKGNFPGRFSGRQFSNSRSEMNVSTLELGDSALYLCASSLTGGPADTQYFGPGTRLTVL.

The chain carries TRBV6-5 and TRBJ1-6; D remains unclear. V lost 5 bases and J lost 5, with 13 bases in between. CDR1 and CDR2 from the germline V gene are MNHEY and SVGAGI. This CDR3 is built from 15 residues. This chain's CDR3 is CASSTGGSNNSPLHF. The CDR3 nucleotides are TGTGCCAGCAGTACCGGCGGGTCGAATAATTCACCCCTCCACTTT.

V usage is TRBV25-1 and J usage is TRBJ2-1, with 8 bases that match TRBD1. The germline CDR1 and CDR2 sequences are MGHDK and SYGVNS. The CDR3 sequence is 16 residues long. With V trimmed by 3 bases and J by 7 bases, 11 bases remained unmatched. The CDR3 sequence: CASSDPRQGSANEQFF. Written as DNA, the CDR3 is TGTGCCAGCAGTGACCCCAGACAGGGGTCGGCTAATGAGCAGTTCTTC.

This sequence joins TRBV27 and TRBJ1-1, with TRBD1 as a possible D gene (6 bases). Trimming took off 2 bases at V and 1 base at J, with 11 bases between the two ends. The germline V gene has CDR1 MNHEY and CDR2 SMNVEV (reference sequence). The length of the CDR3 is 15 residues. CDR3: CASSLRQAPNTEAFF. CDR3 bases: TGTGCCAGCAGTTTACGACAGGCACCGAACACTGAAGCTTTCTTT.

The genes are TRBV6-1 and TRBJ2-1; 8 positions match TRBD1. After removal of 3 bases from V and 7 bases from J, the junction contained 5 bases not matched to a gene. The germline V gene encodes CDR1 MNHNS and CDR2 SASEGT. The CDR3 runs to 14 residues. The CDR3 protein is CASSDGRGLNEQFF. The CDR3 DNA follows: TGTGCCAGCAGTGACGGCAGGGGGCTTAATGAGCAGTTCTTC.

The chain is built from TRBV27 and TRBJ1-1; D is uncertain. The germline gives CDR1 MNHEY, CDR2 SMNVEV (reference sequence). The length of the CDR3 is 12 residues. V lost 7 bases and J 8 bases, leaving 14 bases between the germline ends. CDR3 DNA sequence: TGTGCCAGCAATGGTGGAGGGAGAGAAGCTTTCTTT. Translation gives CASNGGGREAFF.

CDR3 loop: CSASLPEQYF. The CDR3 DNA follows: TGCAGTGCTAGTCTCCCGGAGCAGTACTTC. V is TRBV20-1 and J is TRBJ2-7; D remains ambiguous. Deletions cut 3 bases from V and 7 bases from J, with 7 bases between. Per the germline V gene, CDR1 is DFQATT and CDR2 is SNEGSKA (reference sequence). The CDR3 length is 10 residues.

This clone was observed a single time. The chain links TRBV18 to TRBJ2-1, with 7 bases matching TRBD2. The V segment lost 4 bases and the J segment 8 bases; nucleotides outside the gene matches: 2. Germline CDR1 KGHSH, CDR2 LQKENI. This CDR3 spans 12 amino acids. The CDR3 DNA sequence: TGTGCCAGCTCACTCCGGGGGGATGAGCAGTTCTTC. Translating gives CASSLRGDEQFF.

The rearrangement links TRBV6-4 to TRBJ1-2, with D possibly matching TRBD1 (5 bases). Germline values: CDR1 MRHNA, CDR2 SNTAGT. V shed 1 base and J shed 2 bases, with 5 bases lying between them. The CDR3 is 13 amino acids. In nucleotides, the CDR3 is TGTGCCAGCAGTGACTGGGGCAACTATGGCTACACCTTC. It encodes CASSDWGNYGYTF.

The J gene is TRBJ2-2, the V gene TRBV9; possible D gene TRBD2, 6 bases. Germline CDR1 reads SGDLS; CDR2 reads YYNGEE. The length of the CDR3 is 16 residues. V lost 0 bases and J lost 4, with 13 bases in between. The CDR3, as DNA: TGTGCCAGCAGCGTAGGGGTAGCGGCAGGCACCGGGGAGCTGTTTTTT. It translates to CASSVGVAAGTGELFF.

The chain recombines TRBV28 with TRBJ1-1, with TRBD1 matching over 10 bases. Germline V gene sequence: CDR1 MDHEN, CDR2 SYDVKM. This CDR3 has 16 amino acids. J was trimmed by 2 bases and V by 5 bases; bases with no gene match: 8. The CDR3 region is CASSQRQGAGNTEAFF. CDR3 nucleotides: TGTGCCAGCAGTCAACGACAGGGGGCTGGTAACACTGAAGCTTTCTTT.